A single sample is the source of the 9 T cell receptor beta chains below, sequenced in a study of identical twins. Using its own MiXCR run on the 5' RACE reads, TCRdb lists one record per CDR3 protein. The top ten hold roughly 0.42% of the sample, which has about 530,000 distinct CDR3 sequences, nearly 15% seen once. In addition, the sample was reused for a study of yellow fever vaccine responses in identical twins.

Sequenced sample: CD4+ T cells sorted from blood. The receptor source for this set is a woman under 30 in good health.

This clonotype was detected ten times or more. The chain is built from TRBV20-1 and TRBJ1-1, with a tentative D call TRBD1 (6 bases). V was shortened by 0 bases and J by 4 bases, with 12 bases between the two germline ends. In germline, CDR1 is DFQATT, CDR2 SNEGSKA (reference sequence). This CDR3 has 14 residues. CDR3 residues: CSAREGTGTTEAFF. Written as DNA, the CDR3 is TGCAGTGCTAGAGAGGGCACAGGGACCACTGAAGCTTTCTTT.

This clonotype occurred a few times. The rearrangement joins TRBV21-1 to TRBJ1-1. TRBV21-1 represents a pseudogene. The CDR3 is 16 amino acids. The CDR3 coding sequence is TGTGCCAGCACCCAAAGGGATACGGATATGAACACTGAAGCTTTCTTT. This translates into CASTQRDTDMNTEAFF.

The genes are TRBV7-9 and TRBJ2-1; no clear D. CDR1 is SEHNR and CDR2 is FQNEAQ in the germline V gene (reference sequence). The CDR3 is made up of 16 amino acids. Trimming left V 6 bases short and J 6 bases short, with 21 bases between. The CDR3 nucleotides are TGTGCCAGCAGGGCGGTTGGCTCCTCAGACTCCAATGAGCAGTTCTTC. It yields the protein CASRAVGSSDSNEQFF. Full variable domain (outside the CDR3, taken from reference TRBV7-9 and TRBJ2-1): DTGVSQNPRHKITKRGQNVTFRCDPISEHNRLYWYRQTLGQGPEFLTYFQNEAQLEKSRLLSDRFSAERPKGSFSTLEIQRTEQGDSAMYLCASRAVGSSDSNEQFFGPGTRLTVL.

The V call is TRBV7-9, the J call TRBJ2-1; unclear D gene. The CDR3 is made up of 15 amino acids. CDR1 and CDR2 from the germline V gene are SEHNR and FQNEAQ (reference sequence). Trimming stripped 3 bases from V and 4 bases from J, with 13 bases between. CDR3 in DNA: TGTGCCAGCAGCTTGGGTCCGGTGACATACAATGAGCAGTTCTTC. Protein product: CASSLGPVTYNEQFF.

This clonotype was picked up many times. This chain connects TRBV24-1 to TRBJ2-1, with TRBD1 identical over 10 bases. The germline CDR1 and CDR2 sequences are KGHDR and SFDVKD. This CDR3 contains 15 residues. Germline trimming cut 3 bases from V and 9 bases from J; bases unmatched to any gene: 7. CDR3 nucleotide sequence: TGTGCCACCAGTGATCCGGGACAGGGGATTTCTGAGCAGTTCTTC. This sequence encodes CATSDPGQGISEQFF.

The rearrangement links TRBV20-1 to TRBJ2-1; D is perhaps TRBD2 (5 bases). V dropped 6 bases and J dropped 3 bases, with 18 bases sitting between them. CDR3 length equals 15 residues. Germline V gene data show CDR1 as DFQATT and CDR2 as SNEGSKA (reference sequence). The DNA for the CDR3 is TGCAGTGCCGGTCTAGCAACCGTCTTCTACAATGAGCAGTTCTTC. It codes for CSAGLATVFYNEQFF.

This chain joins TRBV10-1 and TRBJ2-1, with D possibly TRBD2 on 6 matching bases. V lost 0 bases, J lost 8 bases, and 17 bases lay in between. Germline CDR1 reads WNHNN; CDR2 reads SYGVQD (reference sequence). CDR3 size: 16 residues. The DNA of the CDR3 is TGCGCCAGCAGTGAGTCGGGAGGAACCCAAGGCGATGAGCAGTTCTTC. Translated: CASSESGGTQGDEQFF.

This clonotype appeared many times. The chain employs TRBV29-1 and TRBJ2-1; possible D gene TRBD1, 6 bases. Germline CDR1 is SQVTM and CDR2 is ANQGSEA. Trimming shortened V by 8 bases and J by 4 bases, and 15 bases separated the two germline ends. The CDR3 extends over 13 amino acids. As DNA, the CDR3 is TGCAGCACAGGGAAATCCGTATACAATGAGCAGTTCTTC. It translates to CSTGKSVYNEQFF.

This clonotype was counted between two and nine times. The rearrangement links TRBV27 to TRBJ1-4, with D uncertain. This CDR3 region has 14 residues. CDR1 and CDR2 (germline): MNHEY, SMNVEV (reference sequence). V was shortened by 1 base and J by 0 bases, with 3 bases between the two germline ends. The CDR3 is CASSLYATNEKLFF. Here the CDR3 DNA reads TGTGCCAGCAGTTTATATGCAACTAATGAAAAACTGTTTTTT.